Below, 28 T cell receptor beta chains from the same sample are listed, as sequenced in a study of T-cell memory formation after mild COVID-19. In TCRdb, the 5' RACE reads were re-called with MiXCR into one record per CDR3 protein. Of approximately 350,000 distinct CDR3 sequences listed, about 15% are singletons. Sequenced input: PBMCs or a T cell subset sorted from them (not recorded which). These receptors all come from a young man who had mild COVID-19 (a few samples of this study predate the infection). Cell type and time point are not known.

The rearrangement joins TRBV6-1 to TRBJ1-2; D may be TRBD1 (5 bases). The CDR3 sequence is 15 residues long. Germline CDR1 MNHNS, CDR2 SASEGT. Trimming stripped 4 bases from V and 2 bases from J, with 14 bases between. The CDR3: CASSASGWANYGYTF. Written as DNA, the CDR3 is TGTGCCAGCAGTGCCTCAGGGTGGGCGAACTATGGCTACACCTTC.

The V call is TRBV11-2, the J call TRBJ2-1; D is tentatively TRBD1 or TRBD2 (5 bases each). This CDR3 spans 14 amino acids. Germline V gene lookup returns CDR1 SGHAT and CDR2 FQNNGV. Trimming removed 2 bases at V and 6 bases at J, with 11 bases between. CDR3 in amino acids: CASSLLAGSNEQFF. The CDR3 coding sequence is TGTGCCAGCAGCTTACTGGCAGGGAGCAATGAGCAGTTCTTC.

The chain joins TRBV11-3 to TRBJ2-1, with 10 bases fitting TRBD1. V was pared by 5 bases and J by 6 bases, with 4 bases of the junction left unmatched. Germline loops: CDR1 SGHNT, CDR2 YENEEA. The CDR3 contains 14 residues. The CDR3 region is CASSQDRGTNEQFF. The DNA for the CDR3 is TGTGCCAGCAGCCAGGACAGGGGGACCAATGAGCAGTTCTTC.

V gene TRBV5-1 combines with J gene TRBJ2-1, with 11 bases aligning to TRBD2. The CDR3 runs 15 residues. V gave up 5 bases and J gave up 7 bases; unmatched junction bases: 8. Germline lookup yields CDR1 SGHRS and CDR2 YFSETQ. As DNA, the CDR3 is TGCGCCAGCAGAAATAGCGGGGGGGCGTGGAATGAGCAGTTCTTC. As protein: CASRNSGGAWNEQFF.

In DNA, the CDR3 is TGTGCCAGCAGCTTAGAACCAGGAGGAGGTTCACCCCTCCACTTT. This sequence encodes CASSLEPGGGSPLHF. This chain uses TRBV7-2 with TRBJ1-6; D is unclear. V lost 1 base and J 9 bases, leaving 13 bases between the germline ends. Germline CDR1 is SGHTA and CDR2 is FQGNSA. The CDR3 contains 15 residues.

This clonotype turned up a few times. The gene calls are TRBV20-1 and TRBJ2-1; D unclear. V was cut by 3 bases and J by 8 bases, with 17 bases left in between. This CDR3 spans 14 amino acids. Germline V gives CDR1 DFQATT, CDR2 SNEGSKA (reference sequence). This CDR3 is CSASDRGVWYEQFF. In nucleotides, the CDR3 is TGCAGTGCTAGTGATCGCGGAGTCTGGTATGAGCAGTTCTTC.

The chain links TRBV4-1 to TRBJ2-7, with TRBD2 matching over 9 bases. The germline V gene has CDR1 MGHRA and CDR2 YSYEKL. The CDR3 is 16 amino acids. Germline trimming cut 6 bases from V and 0 bases from J; bases unmatched to any gene: 9. The CDR3 reads CASRQLAGDSSYEQYF. Here the CDR3 DNA reads TGCGCCAGCAGACAACTAGCGGGCGATAGCTCCTACGAGCAGTACTTC.

Only a few counts were recorded for this clonotype. This chain uses TRBV4-3 with TRBJ2-7, with D unresolved. This CDR3 contains 14 residues. V lost 1 base and J 7 bases, leaving 14 bases between the germline ends. CDR1 LGHNA and CDR2 YSLEER come from the germline V gene. CDR3 bases: TGCGCCAGCAGCCAAGGGGAATACGGGCGGGAGCAGTACTTC. Its protein is CASSQGEYGREQYF.

This clonotype was recorded many times. The chain links TRBV4-1 to TRBJ1-5, with 7 bases lining up with TRBD1. The CDR3 runs 14 residues. CDR1 is MGHRA and CDR2 is YSYEKL in the germline V gene. V was clipped by 6 bases and J by 3 bases; unmatched bases: 5. CDR3 in amino acids: CASSRTGLNQPQHF. The CDR3 DNA is TGCGCCAGCAGTCGGACAGGCCTCAATCAGCCCCAGCATTTT.

Ten or more counts support this clonotype. The genes are TRBV6-5 and TRBJ1-2, with TRBD1 matching over 8 bases. There are 14 residues in the CDR3. The V gene's germline CDR1 is MNHEY and CDR2 SVGAGI. Trimming took 6 bases from V and 3 from J; bases not matched to a gene: 6. The CDR3 is CASRVTGVDYGYTF. The CDR3 DNA is TGTGCCAGCAGAGTGACAGGGGTTGACTATGGCTACACCTTC.

This clonotype was seen at least ten times. The chain is built from TRBV10-3 and TRBJ2-1; 9 bases are shared with TRBD2. The V segment lost 6 bases and the J segment 6 bases; nucleotides outside the gene matches: 6. Germline-derived CDR1 and CDR2 are ENHRY and SYGVKD. The CDR3 covers 14 residues. CDR3 nucleotides: TGTGCCATCAGGCCCGGGACTAGCTCCAATGAGCAGTTCTTC. Amino acid sequence: CAIRPGTSSNEQFF.

V usage is TRBV7-9 and J usage is TRBJ2-2; tentative D call: TRBD2 (6 bases). Germline V gene sequence: CDR1 SEHNR, CDR2 FQNEAQ (reference sequence). The CDR3 has 15 residues. Trimming left V 5 bases short and J 0 bases short, with 10 bases between. CDR3 loop: CASSAGPPNTGELFF. DNA of the CDR3: TGTGCCAGCAGCGCGGGACCCCCGAACACCGGGGAGCTGTTTTTT.

This clonotype appeared a few times. The chain carries TRBV5-1 and TRBJ2-3; 9 bases are a match to TRBD2. With V trimmed by 0 bases and J by 5 bases, 7 bases remained unmatched. The CDR3 covers 16 residues. Germline lookup yields CDR1 SGHRS and CDR2 YFSETQ. CDR3 loop: CASSLDSGGLGDTQYF. The CDR3 bases are TGCGCCAGCAGCTTGGATAGCGGGGGCCTCGGAGATACGCAGTATTTT. The entire variable domain, with the rest obtained from reference TRBV5-1 and TRBJ2-3, is as follows: KAGVTQTPRYLIKTRGQQVTLSCSPISGHRSVSWYQQTPGQGLQFLFEYFSETQRNKGNFPGRFSGRQFSNSRSEMNVSTLELGDSALYLCASSLDSGGLGDTQYFGPGTRLTVL.

This clonotype was seen a few times. V and J are TRBV7-2 and TRBJ2-7; a weak D match, TRBD2 (6 bases). Germline-derived CDR1 and CDR2 are SGHTA and FQGNSA. There are 14 residues in the CDR3. The ends were cut back, 3 bases at V and 2 bases at J, with 11 bases in the middle. The CDR3 reads CASSFRRGAYEQYV. In DNA, the CDR3 is TGTGCCAGCAGCTTCAGGAGGGGAGCCTACGAGCAGTACGTC.

The V call is TRBV20-1, the J call TRBJ1-1, with a weak D call TRBD1 (6 bases). This CDR3 is built from 14 residues. The germline CDR1 and CDR2 sequences are DFQATT and SNEGSKA (reference sequence). V gave up 1 base and J gave up 1 base, with 10 bases separating them. The CDR3 nucleotides are TGCAGTGCTAGAGCGGGACACTGGAACACTGAAGCTTTCTTT. Encoded protein: CSARAGHWNTEAFF.

V usage is TRBV29-1 and J usage is TRBJ2-5; no clear D. The germline V gene has CDR1 SQVTM and CDR2 ANQGSEA. Trimming took 4 bases from V and 2 from J, leaving 5 bases between them. The CDR3 length is 11 residues. The CDR3 DNA follows: TGCAGCGTTGTTAAGCAAGAGACCCAGTACTTC. It translates to CSVVKQETQYF.

The V gene is TRBV30, the J gene TRBJ1-2; 7 bases fit TRBD1. Trimming cost V 0 bases and J 11 bases; bases outside gene matches: 6. Per germline, CDR1 GTSNPN and CDR2 SVGIG (reference sequence). CDR3 length equals 12 residues. The CDR3 coding sequence is TGTGCCTGGAGTGTACAGGGGTATCGATACACCTTC. Translated, it gives CAWSVQGYRYTF.

This rearrangement joins TRBV4-2 to TRBJ2-1; possible D gene TRBD2, 6 bases. The germline CDR1 and CDR2 sequences are LGHNA and YNFKEQ. The V and J ends lost 1 base and 8 bases respectively, with 21 bases between them. This CDR3 is built from 17 residues. As DNA, the CDR3 is TGTGCCAGCAGCCAAGGGGGAGCGGGTTCGAATGTCGATGAGCAGTTCTTC. Its protein product is CASSQGGAGSNVDEQFF.

This clonotype was seen only a few times. The chain employs TRBV4-1 and TRBJ1-5, with D possibly being TRBD1 (6 bases). The CDR3 extends over 16 amino acids. V was clipped by 3 bases and J by 0 bases, with 12 bases between them. The germline V gene encodes CDR1 MGHRA and CDR2 YSYEKL. DNA for the CDR3: TGCGCCAGCAGCCAGATACAGGGTCCTAGCAATCAGCCCCAGCATTTT. Translated, it gives CASSQIQGPSNQPQHF.

The J gene is TRBJ1-1, the V gene TRBV2; D remains ambiguous. The CDR3 loop spans 14 amino acids. The V and J ends lost 0 bases and 0 bases respectively, with 5 bases between them. From germline, CDR1 is SNHLY and CDR2 FYNNEI. The CDR3 DNA is TGTGCCAGCAGTGAAGCATACCTGAACACTGAAGCTTTCTTT. It translates to CASSEAYLNTEAFF.

This clonotype was picked up many times. V gene TRBV12-3 or TRBV12-4 combines with J gene TRBJ1-2; no reliable D call. The CDR3 consists of 15 residues. Trimming cost V 6 bases and J 4 bases, with 18 bases left between them. The CDR3 DNA follows: TGTGCCAGCAGCCACCAGGACGGACCATTCTATGGCTACACCTTC. It translates to CASSHQDGPFYGYTF.

This clonotype was observed many times. The CDR3 DNA reads TGTGCCAGCCCCAAGGTAGGGATGGAGACCCAGTACTTC. Its translation is CASPKVGMETQYF. The chain has TRBV27 and TRBJ2-5; D not resolved. Germline CDR1 and CDR2: MNHEY and SMNVEV (reference sequence). V was cut by 8 bases and J by 5 bases, with 15 bases left in between. The CDR3 consists of 13 residues.

In this sample, this clonotype turned up a few times. In DNA, the CDR3 is TGTGCCAGCAGCTTAGTGCCGGGACAGGGGAACTTGCCCCAGTACTTC. The encoded protein is CASSLVPGQGNLPQYF. The chain uses TRBV7-2 and TRBJ2-5; 10 nucleotides match TRBD1. Looked up from germline, CDR1 is SGHTA and CDR2 is FQGNSA. The ends lost 1 base at V and 9 bases at J; junction bases unmatched: 11. CDR3 length equals 16 residues.

The CDR3 nucleotides read TGTGCCAGCAGCTTACGACGGGGGGTAAAAGAGACCCAGTACTTC. This sequence encodes CASSLRRGVKETQYF. The chain recombines TRBV6-6 with TRBJ2-5, with 7 positions matching TRBD2. Germline V gene lookup returns CDR1 MNHNY and CDR2 SVGAGI (reference sequence). This CDR3 has 15 residues. Trimming at V came to 6 bases and at J to 3 bases, leaving 10 bases not matched to a gene.

This clonotype turned up a few times. The V call is TRBV4-3, the J call TRBJ1-1, with D possibly matching TRBD1 (6 bases). Trimming left V 0 bases short and J 3 bases short, with 11 bases between. There are 15 residues in the CDR3. Germline V lookup: CDR1 LGHNA, CDR2 YSLEER. The CDR3 nucleotides are TGCGCCAGCAGCCAAGATAACAGGGCGGACACTGAAGCTTTCTTT. It is translated as CASSQDNRADTEAFF.

This chain uses TRBV28 with TRBJ1-3; D remains ambiguous. Trimming took 7 bases from V and 4 from J, leaving 8 bases between them. Germline CDR1 is MDHEN and CDR2 is SYDVKM. The CDR3 extends over 12 amino acids. The CDR3 sequence: CASTDVGNTIYF. CDR3 nucleotide sequence: TGTGCCAGCACTGACGTGGGAAACACCATATATTTT.

Only a few counts were recorded for this clonotype. The rearrangement uses TRBV4-3 and TRBJ2-7, with D perhaps TRBD1 (6 bases). CDR3 length: 18 residues. The V end was cut by 0 bases, the J end by 3 bases, with 21 bases between. Looked up from germline, CDR1 is LGHNA and CDR2 is YSLEER. For the CDR3, the DNA is TGCGCCAGCAGCCAAGATGGGGGCCGGAACCCTCAACTCTACGAGCAGTACTTC. Translated, it gives CASSQDGGRNPQLYEQYF.

The chain uses TRBV4-2 and TRBJ2-1; the match to TRBD1 covers 9 bases. The J segment lost 10 bases and the V segment lost 4 bases, leaving 5 bases of the junction unmatched. This CDR3 has 13 residues. Germline V lookup: CDR1 LGHNA, CDR2 YNFKEQ. The DNA of the CDR3 is TGTGCCAGCAGCCGGGACAGGGTTTGGGAGCAGTTCTTC. Residues: CASSRDRVWEQFF.